What follows is one T cell receptor (beta chain) and its context. As yet, its antigen is unknown. These data originate in a study of tumor-infiltrating lymphocytes in localized non-small cell lung cancer. Study results and caveats: Tumors had more T cell infiltration than uninvolved lung, per TCRbeta sequencing and CD3 counts.

Germline CDR1 SGHTA, CDR2 FQGTGA. Trimming took off 0 bases at V and 2 bases at J, with 4 bases between the two ends. This CDR3 region has 13 residues. Clones were sequenced by immunoSEQ multiplex PCR, and TCRdb holds only the in-frame ones, with some missing. Of more than 8,500 clones listed, 81% are singletons. J is TRBJ1-1 and V is TRBV7-3, with no clear D. Material for sequencing was uninvolved lung tissue not adjacent to the tumor. This clonotype was sampled from a human donor with non-small cell lung cancer. CDR3 protein: CASSLTPNTEAFF. The CDR3 DNA reads as TGTGCCAGCAGCTTAACGCCTAACACTGAAGCTTTCTTT.